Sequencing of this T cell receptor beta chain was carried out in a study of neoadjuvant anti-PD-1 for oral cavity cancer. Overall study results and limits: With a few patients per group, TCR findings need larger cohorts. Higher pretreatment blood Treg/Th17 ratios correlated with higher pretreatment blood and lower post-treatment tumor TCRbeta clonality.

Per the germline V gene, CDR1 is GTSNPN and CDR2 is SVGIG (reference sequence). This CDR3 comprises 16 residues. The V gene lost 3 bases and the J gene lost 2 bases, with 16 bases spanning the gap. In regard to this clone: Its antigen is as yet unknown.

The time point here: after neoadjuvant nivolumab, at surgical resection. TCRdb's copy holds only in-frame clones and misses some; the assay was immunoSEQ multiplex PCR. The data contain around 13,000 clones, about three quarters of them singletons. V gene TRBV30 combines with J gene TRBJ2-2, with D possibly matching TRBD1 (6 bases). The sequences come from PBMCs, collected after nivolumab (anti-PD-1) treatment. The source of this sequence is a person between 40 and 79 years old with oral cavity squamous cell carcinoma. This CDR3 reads CAWRRRNRDNTGELFF. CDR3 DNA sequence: TGTGCCTGGAGACGGCGAAACAGGGACAACACCGGGGAGCTGTTTTTT.